The 18 T cell receptor beta chains presented below share a single source sample, sequenced in a study of blood T cell repertoires in COVID-19 (TCRdb year 2020). The method was the immunoSEQ multiplex PCR assay. Not all clones reach the TCRdb copy of this immuneACCESS table, which keeps in-frame sequences only. Checked studies attribute under half of the gap to unresolved V genes and leave the rest unexplained. The sample table shows 35,000 to 50,000 clones, and 85% to 90% are seen once. The ten largest account for 55% to 70% of the sample. Material for sequencing was peripheral blood. Receptor source: a man in his 70s with acute or convalescent COVID-19.

V gene TRBV19 combines with J gene TRBJ2-7, with 7 bases that match TRBD2. V shed 3 bases, J shed 0 bases, and the junction held 5 bases outside the gene matches. The germline V gene has CDR1 LNHDA and CDR2 SQIVND (reference sequence). The CDR3 is 15 amino acids. CDR3 nucleotide sequence: TGTGCCAGTAGTATGCGGCTAGCGGCCTCCTACGAGCAGTACTTC. Its translation: CASSMRLAASYEQYF.

This chain uses TRBV19 with TRBJ1-2; the D gene is possibly TRBD1 (5 bases). Looked up from germline, CDR1 is LNHDA and CDR2 is SQIVND (reference sequence). CDR3 length: 15 residues. Trimming took 5 bases from V and 4 from J, leaving 17 bases between them. As DNA, the CDR3 is TGTGCCAGTAGTCCCGTCGGGGGACCGGGCTATGGCTACACCTTC. It is translated as CASSPVGGPGYGYTF.

This clone has only one observation. The V and J genes are TRBV11-2 and TRBJ2-3, with a possible D match to TRBD2 (5 bases). Germline CDR1 and CDR2: SGHAT and FQNNGV. This CDR3 is built from 12 residues. V dropped 4 bases and J dropped 8 bases, with 10 bases sitting between them. CDR3 nucleotide sequence: TGTGCCAGCAGCTCTCTAGGAGGTACGCAGTATTTT. This translates into CASSSLGGTQYF.

This rearrangement joins TRBV7-2 to TRBJ1-3, with 7 bases aligning to TRBD1. V lost 3 bases and J lost 0; bases outside the gene matches: 5. Germline V CDR1 and CDR2: SGHTA, FQGNSA. There are 16 residues in the CDR3. CDR3: CASSFTGAPSGNTIYF. For the CDR3, the DNA is TGTGCCAGCAGCTTCACAGGGGCACCCTCTGGAAACACCATATATTTT.

This chain connects TRBV6-5 to TRBJ2-7; the D is unclear. The germline V and J ends were trimmed by 0 bases and 6 bases, with 12 bases remaining between them. CDR1 and CDR2 from the germline V gene are MNHEY and SVGAGI. This CDR3 is 14 amino acids long. DNA for the CDR3: TGTGCCAGCAGTTACTCGGCCCTTACCCTCGAGCAGTACTTC. This sequence encodes CASSYSALTLEQYF.

Only a few counts were recorded for this clone. The rearrangement joins TRBV15 to TRBJ1-5, with D possibly matching TRBD1 (6 bases). The CDR3 covers 16 residues. Germline values: CDR1 LNHNV, CDR2 YYDKDF (reference sequence). V lost 1 base and J 3 bases, leaving 13 bases between the germline ends. This CDR3 reads CATSRGLGTLNQPQHF. The CDR3, as DNA: TGTGCCACCAGCAGAGGTCTAGGGACACTCAATCAGCCCCAGCATTTT.

The rearrangement uses TRBV12-5 and TRBJ2-6, with D hard to call. Trimming left V 5 bases short and J 8 bases short, with 7 bases between. CDR1 is LGHNT and CDR2 is FRNRAP in the germline V gene. The CDR3 length is 12 residues. The CDR3 region is CASGGDSNVLTF. The DNA for the CDR3 is TGTGCTAGTGGTGGAGACTCCAACGTCCTGACTTTC.

The chain combines TRBV5-4 with TRBJ1-6; D uncertain. Per the germline V gene, CDR1 is SGHNT and CDR2 is YYREEE (reference sequence). The CDR3 loop spans 14 amino acids. Trimming stripped 7 bases from V and 5 bases from J, with 13 bases between. CDR3 coding DNA: TGTGCCAGCCGAAGGCGGCCAGATAATTCACCCCTCCACTTT. Protein sequence: CASRRRPDNSPLHF. Based on the CDR3 plus reference TRBV5-4 and TRBJ1-6, the full variable domain is ETGVTQSPTHLIKTRGQQVTLRCSSQSGHNTVSWYQQALGQGPQFIFQYYREEENGRGNFPPRFSGLQFPNYSSELNVNALELDDSALYLCASRRRPDNSPLHFGNGTRLTVT.

The rearrangement uses TRBV29-1 and TRBJ1-4; the D gene is possibly TRBD1 (6 bases). The CDR3 has 14 amino acids. V was shortened by 3 bases and J by 8 bases, with 16 bases between the two germline ends. Germline values: CDR1 SQVTM, CDR2 ANQGSEA. CDR3: CSVDAGQGREKLFF. The CDR3 DNA sequence: TGCAGCGTTGACGCTGGGCAGGGGCGGGAAAAACTGTTTTTT.

The V and J genes are TRBV19 and TRBJ1-2; a weak D match, TRBD1 (6 bases). The CDR3 consists of 12 residues. Trimming stripped 11 bases from V and 6 bases from J, with 16 bases between. Germline V gene data show CDR1 as LNHDA and CDR2 as SQIVND (reference sequence). CDR3 in amino acids: CAYQRTVNGYTF. In nucleotides, the CDR3 is TGTGCCTATCAGCGGACAGTAAATGGCTACACCTTC.

This sequence joins TRBV9 and TRBJ1-6; the D gene is possibly TRBD1 (6 bases). There are 14 residues in the CDR3. V lost 2 bases and J 8 bases, leaving 11 bases between the germline ends. The V gene's germline CDR1 is SGDLS and CDR2 YYNGEE. CDR3 region: CASSVGGLDSPLHF. DNA of the CDR3: TGTGCCAGCAGCGTCGGGGGGCTTGATTCACCCCTCCACTTT.

The chain employs TRBV5-1 and TRBJ2-3, with 7 bases that match TRBD1. This CDR3 region has 15 residues. Germline trimming cut 0 bases from V and 5 bases from J; bases unmatched to any gene: 6. In germline, CDR1 is SGHRS, CDR2 YFSETQ. The CDR3 sequence: CASSLDGQVKDTQYF. The CDR3, as DNA: TGCGCCAGCAGCTTGGATGGACAGGTAAAAGATACGCAGTATTTT.

The genes are TRBV3-1 (or the pseudogene TRBV3-2) and TRBJ2-1; TRBD1 is a possible D gene (6 bases). Trimming cost V 2 bases and J 14 bases, with 13 bases left between them. The V gene's germline CDR1 is LGHDT and CDR2 YNNKEL (reference sequence). This CDR3 is built from 12 residues. The CDR3 DNA reads TGTGCCAGCAGCCAACTGGACAGTGGAGAGTTCTTC. Protein sequence: CASSQLDSGEFF.

The rearrangement joins TRBV19 to TRBJ2-1, with 11 bases aligning to TRBD2. The CDR3 extends over 15 amino acids. J lost 7 bases, V lost 1 base, and 3 bases had no gene match. Germline V gene data show CDR1 as LNHDA and CDR2 as SQIVND (reference sequence). The CDR3 bases are TGTGCCAGTAGTATAGGGCTAGCGGGGGGAAATGAGCAGTTCTTC. Translation: CASSIGLAGGNEQFF.

The V gene is TRBV9, the J gene TRBJ2-2; D remains unclear. Germline CDR1 reads SGDLS; CDR2 reads YYNGEE. The CDR3 consists of 12 residues. V lost 0 bases and J lost 7, with 4 bases in between. CDR3 amino acids: CASSVGGGELFF. The CDR3 DNA reads as TGTGCCAGCAGCGTAGGAGGCGGGGAGCTGTTTTTT.

The rearrangement joins TRBV7-8 to TRBJ2-1; a possible D gene is TRBD2 (5 bases). Germline V CDR1 and CDR2: SGHVS, FQNEAQ. Trimming cost V 1 base and J 5 bases, with 9 bases left between them. This CDR3 has 14 amino acids. The CDR3 sequence is CASSLDGIHNEQFF. The DNA for the CDR3 is TGTGCCAGCAGCTTAGACGGGATACACAATGAGCAGTTCTTC. The whole variable domain, filled in from reference TRBV7-8 and TRBJ2-1, reads GAGVSQSPRYKVAKRGQDVALRCDPISGHVSLFWYQQALGQGPEFLTYFQNEAQLDKSGLPSDRFFAERPEGSVSTLKIQRTQQEDSAVYLCASSLDGIHNEQFFGPGTRLTVL.

The chain couples TRBV25-1 to TRBJ2-6, with TRBD1 as a possible D gene (6 bases). From germline, CDR1 is MGHDK and CDR2 SYGVNS. This CDR3 is 18 amino acids long. The V end was cut by 6 bases, the J end by 1 base, with 19 bases between. The CDR3, as DNA: TGTGCCAGCAGCCCCCCGAATGGGGGCGCGTCTGGGGCCAACGTCCTGACTTTC. Its translation is CASSPPNGGASGANVLTF.

The chain uses TRBV5-1 and TRBJ1-1; D is uncertain. V lost 4 bases, J lost 3 bases, and 13 bases lay in between. Germline values: CDR1 SGHRS, CDR2 YFSETQ. This CDR3 has 14 residues. CDR3 DNA: TGCGCCAGCAGCCCCGTGATGGGAGACACTGAAGCTTTCTTT. Translating gives CASSPVMGDTEAFF.